The rows below give T cell receptor beta chains drawn from one sample of a study of neurological immune-mediated disorders. Via MiXCR, TCRdb re-called the 5' RACE reads, giving one row per CDR3 protein. The table has some 80,000 distinct CDR3 sequences, nearly 6% seen once. Sequencing was done on a sample of PBMCs. The receptors shown here come from a woman aged 60-70 years with multiple sclerosis. Each CDR3 is given with its conserved first and last residue. The D gene is left open where the match is weak. Clone size is not always given. Where it is, it says once, few, many or a class for expanded clones.

TRBJ2-7 TRBD1 TRBV27 - TGTGCCAGCAGCCCTATCACCGGGACAGGGACCTCCGAGCAGTACTTC CASSPITGTGTSEQYF
TRBJ1-6 - TRBV10-3 many TGTGCCATCAGTGGACAGACTAATTCACCCCTCCACTTT CAISGQTNSPLHF
TRBJ2-3 TRBD2 TRBV5-1 many TGCGCCAGCAGCGACGGACTAGCGGCCAGCACAGATACGCAGTATTTT CASSDGLAASTDTQYF
TRBJ1-1 - TRBV7-9 many TGTGCCAGCAGCTTAGCGACGGGCACTGAAGCTTTCTTT CASSLATGTEAFF
TRBJ1-4 - TRBV20-1 many TGCAGTGCTACTTTTGACAGTGCAACTAATGAAAAACTGTTTTTT CSATFDSATNEKLFF
TRBJ1-3 - TRBV7-2 many TGTGCCAGCAGCAGGGGTGACAACCCAAGCTCTGGAAACACCATATATTTT CASSRGDNPSSGNTIYF
TRBJ1-5 TRBD1 TRBV6-5 many TGTGCCAGCAGTGCCGGGACAGGGATCCCCAATCAGCCCCAGCATTTT CASSAGTGIPNQPQHF
TRBJ2-3 - TRBV5-8 many TGTGCCAGCAGAACGGACAGCCCGATCACAGATACGCAGTATTTT CASRTDSPITDTQYF
TRBJ1-3 TRBD1 TRBV5-6 many TGTGCCAGCAGTTTGGACAGGGGCGGAAACACCATATATTTT CASSLDRGGNTIYF
TRBJ2-1 - TRBV3-1 many TGTGCCAGCAGCCAAGCTCCGCGGGACGAGCAGTTCTTC CASSQAPRDEQFF
TRBJ1-2 - TRBV5-6 many TGTGCCAGCAGAGCGACAGTTAACTATGGCTACACCTTC CASRATVNYGYTF
TRBJ2-3 TRBD1 TRBV4-1 many TGCGCCAGCAGCCACCGGCTCGGACAGGGGACAGATACGCAGTATTTT CASSHRLGQGTDTQYF
TRBJ1-3 TRBD1 TRBV4-1 many TGCGCCAGCAGGGGACAGGGTAGAACTGGAAACACCATATATTTT CASRGQGRTGNTIYF
TRBJ1-6 - TRBV20-1 many TGCAGTGCTAGGCGCGGTCAGGGTAATTCACCCCTCCACTTT CSARRGQGNSPLHF
TRBJ2-5 - TRBV20-1 many TGCAGTGCTAGAGTTTCGGCTAGCCAAGAGACCCAGTACTTC CSARVSASQETQYF
TRBJ2-3 - TRBV4-1 few TGCGCCAGCAGCCAAGTTCAGGGCACAGATACGCAGTATTTT CASSQVQGTDTQYF
TRBJ1-2 - TRBV18 many TGTGCCAGCTCACGGGGGGCTACATTTAACTATGGCTACACCTTC CASSRGATFNYGYTF
TRBJ1-4 - TRBV14 - TGTGCCAGCAGCCCTGCTCGTTCCGGGGGTGAAAAACTGTTTTTT CASSPARSGGEKLFF
TRBJ1-1 - TRBV5-1 few TGCGCCAGCAGCTTGGAGGTGACCATGAACACTGAAGCTTTCTTT CASSLEVTMNTEAFF
TRBJ1-3 - TRBV6-5 many TGTGCCAGCAGTTACTCGAGCGGAGGGATCCACAGCTCTGGAAACACCATATATTTT CASSYSSGGIHSSGNTIYF
TRBJ2-5 - TRBV20-1 many TGCAGTGCTAGAGATTTGGGGGCAGAAAAAGAGACCCAGTACTTC CSARDLGAEKETQYF
TRBJ2-1 - TRBV29-1 many TGCAGCGTTACCACCCGTAGCTCCTACAATGAGCAGTTCTTC CSVTTRSSYNEQFF
TRBJ2-1 - TRBV25-1 once TGTTCGACAGGACTAGAGGGGGGGCCGGGTGAGCAGTTCTTC CSTGLEGGPGEQFF
TRBJ2-3 - TRBV11-3 many TGTGCCAGCAGCTTGAGCAGGGACACAGATACGCAGTATTTT CASSLSRDTDTQYF
TRBJ2-6 TRBD1 TRBV29-1 many TGCAGCGTCCCTAAGGACAGGGCAGGCTCTGGGGCCAACGTCCTGACTTTC CSVPKDRAGSGANVLTF
TRBJ1-6 - TRBV20-1 many TGCAGTGCTAGAGTGGCTGGGCGGAATTCACCCCTCCACTTT CSARVAGRNSPLHF
TRBJ2-7 TRBD1 TRBV10-3 many TGTGCCATCAGTGAGCCCGGACAGGGGGATAGGGAGCAGTACTTC CAISEPGQGDREQYF
TRBJ2-7 - TRBV6-2/TRBV6-3 many TGTGCCAGCAGTTACGGCCTCGCTACGGGGGAGCAGTACTTC CASSYGLATGEQYF
TRBJ1-5 - TRBV7-9 many TGTGCCAGCAGCCAGACGTCGGGGAGCGTTAGGGGCAATCAGCCCCAGCATTTT CASSQTSGSVRGNQPQHF
TRBJ1-1 - TRBV15 - TGTGCCACCAGCAGAGTAGAACAGAACACTGAAGCTTTCTTT CATSRVEQNTEAFF
TRBJ2-1 TRBD2 TRBV3-1 many TGTGCCAGCAGCCAACTACTAGCGGCGACCAATGAGCAGTTCTTC CASSQLLAATNEQFF
TRBJ1-6 - TRBV21-1 many TGTGCCAGCAGCATCGGGACAGGGGGCTGCACCTATAATTCACCCCTCCACTTT CASSIGTGGCTYNSPLHF